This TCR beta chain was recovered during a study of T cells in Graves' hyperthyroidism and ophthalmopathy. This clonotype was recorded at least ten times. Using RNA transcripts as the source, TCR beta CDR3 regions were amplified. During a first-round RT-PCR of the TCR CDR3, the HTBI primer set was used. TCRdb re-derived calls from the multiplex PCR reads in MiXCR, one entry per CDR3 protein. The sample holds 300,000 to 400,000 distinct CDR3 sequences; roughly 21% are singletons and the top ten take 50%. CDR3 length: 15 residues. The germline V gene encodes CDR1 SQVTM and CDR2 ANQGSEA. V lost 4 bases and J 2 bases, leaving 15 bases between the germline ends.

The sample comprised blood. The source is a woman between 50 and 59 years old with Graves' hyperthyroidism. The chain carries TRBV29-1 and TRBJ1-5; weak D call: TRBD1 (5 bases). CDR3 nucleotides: TGCAGCGTTGCCACCGGAGGGGCAGGCAATCAGCCCCAGCATTTT. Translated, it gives CSVATGGAGNQPQHF. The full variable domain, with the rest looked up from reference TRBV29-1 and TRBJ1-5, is SAVISQKPSRDICQRGTSLTIQCQVDSQVTMMFWYRQQPGQSLTLIATANQGSEATYESGFVIDKFPISRPNLTFSTLTVSNMSPEDSSIYLCSVATGGAGNQPQHFGDGTRLSIL.